Listed below are T cell receptor beta chains from one sample, sequenced in a study of regulatory T cells in long-lasting Graves disease. In TCRdb, the multiplex PCR reads were re-called with MiXCR into one record per CDR3 protein. Here the sample spans 410,000 or so distinct CDR3 sequences, about 15% being singletons. The sample was also reused in another study, on T cells in Graves' hyperthyroidism and ophthalmopathy.

The specimen comprised peripheral blood mononuclear cells (PBMCs), sampled at new diagnosis, from a patient treated with antithyroid drugs. Receptor source: a woman aged 25 to 39 with Graves disease. Both conserved end residues are part of each CDR3. A D gene is named only where the DNA matches it firmly. Clone size is stated in some rows and not others, as once, few, many or a class when expanded.

size	D	V	length	J	CDR3	DNA
many	.	TRBV7-3	15	TRBJ1-6	CASSFSPQSGAPLHF	TGTGCCAGCAGCTTCAGCCCCCAAAGTGGGGCACCCCTCCACTTT
.	.	TRBV6-1	15	TRBJ2-3	CASSEAQTTTDTQYF	TGTGCCAGCAGTGAAGCACAGACTACCACAGATACGCAGTATTTT
few	.	TRBV24-1	15	TRBJ2-2	CATSDRGQNTGELFF	TGTGCCACCAGTGACCGGGGACAGAACACCGGGGAGCTGTTTTTT
.	.	TRBV5-5	12	TRBJ1-1	CASSLAAGEAFF	TGTGCCAGCAGCTTGGCCGCGGGTGAAGCTTTCTTT
few	TRBD2	TRBV11-2	12	TRBJ2-1	CASSRGTSGMIF	TGTGCCAGCAGCCGCGGGACTAGCGGGATGATCTTC
.	.	TRBV6-1	15	TRBJ2-1	CASSDSAEPTNEQFF	TGTGCCAGCAGTGACTCCGCGGAGCCCACCAATGAGCAGTTCTTC
.	TRBD2	TRBV10-3	12	TRBJ2-7	CAISSGKYEQYF	TGTGCCATCAGTAGCGGGAAATACGAGCAGTACTTC
many	.	TRBV19	14	TRBJ1-1	CASSIGTLNTEAFF	TGTGCCAGTAGTATAGGGACCCTGAACACTGAAGCTTTCTTT
many	TRBD2	TRBV27	15	TRBJ2-1	CASSLFASGNYEQFF	TGTGCCAGCAGTTTATTCGCTAGCGGGAATTATGAGCAGTTCTTC
.	TRBD2	TRBV25-1	14	TRBJ2-5	CASSDSGRRETQYF	TGTGCCAGCAGTGACAGCGGGAGAAGAGAGACCCAGTACTTC
few	TRBD1	TRBV19	17	TRBJ1-5	CASSTDESRDSLEPQHF	TGTGCCAGTAGTACCGACGAGTCCCGGGACAGCCTCGAGCCCCAGCATTTT
many	.	TRBV7-8	17	TRBJ2-3	CASSLGVTSTSTDTQYF	TGTGCCAGCAGCTTAGGTGTGACGTCGACTAGCACAGATACGCAGTATTTT
few	.	TRBV6-5	13	TRBJ1-2	CASSYGVGYGYTF	TGTGCCAGCAGTTACGGGGTAGGCTATGGCTACACCTTC